This TCR beta chain originates from a study of T cells in localized non-small cell lung cancer. Study-wide results and limits: Elevated blood T cell density was associated with longer overall survival. In adjacent lung, a median about 52 of the top 100 tumor clones were found. Owing to sequencing of a solitary tumor region, heterogeneity cannot be discounted. It was uninvolved adjacent lung that showed the highest T cell clonality, exceeding tumor.

Germline CDR1 is MDHEN and CDR2 is SYDVKM. V shed 1 base, J shed 5 bases, and the junction held 5 bases outside the gene matches. CDR3 length: 14 residues. Concerning this clone itself: Its antigen is not known.

Generated by immunoSEQ multiplex PCR, the TCRdb table keeps only in-frame clones and is missing some. The top ten clones hold 25% to 30% of a sample with some 15,000 clones, more than 75% of them seen once. J is TRBJ2-7 and V is TRBV28; 7 nucleotides line up with TRBD2. Material: peripheral blood mononuclear cells, obtained before any cancer treatment. The TCR sequence derives from a male donor aged 60 or older with stage II lung adenocarcinoma. CDR3 coding DNA: TGTGCCAGCAGTTTATTGGCGGGAGCGAACGAGCAGTACTTC. Translated, it gives CASSLLAGANEQYF.